This is a list of T cell receptor beta chains from one sample in a study of cytomegalovirus exposure and HLA in healthy donors. The table came from immunoSEQ multiplex PCR; TCRdb's copy has only in-frame clones and leaves some out. The sample yields some 110,000 clones, around 78% seen once. The sample taken for sequencing was PBMCs. The receptor source for this set is a middle-aged man in good health and CMV-seronegative. The CDR3 runs from the conserved cysteine through the conserved F or W. Fields, in order: D gene, J gene, V gene, clone size, CDR3 protein, CDR3 DNA. A D gene is named only where the DNA matches it firmly. Clone size is not always given. Where it is, it says once, few, many or a class for expanded clones.

>.|TRBJ1-5|TRBV29-1|.
CSVRMQGEQPQHF
TGCAGCGTTCGAATGCAGGGTGAACAGCCCCAGCATTTT
>.|TRBJ1-5|TRBV19|.
CASSIDWGEASNQPQHF
TGTGCCAGTAGTATAGATTGGGGGGAAGCAAGCAATCAGCCCCAGCATTTT
>.|TRBJ2-1|TRBV7-2|few
CASSPGQYNEQFF
TGTGCCAGCAGCCCTGGACAGTACAATGAGCAGTTCTTC
>TRBD1|TRBJ1-3|TRBV18|.
CASSPGTVQRNTIYF
TGTGCCAGCTCACCTGGGACAGTTCAGAGAAACACCATATATTTT
>TRBD1|TRBJ1-5|TRBV7-2|.
CASSSQDRAGDQPQHF
TGTGCCAGCAGCTCGCAGGACAGGGCGGGTGATCAGCCCCAGCATTTT
>.|TRBJ1-1|TRBV10-3|few
CATAGVSNTEAFF
TGTGCCACCGCAGGGGTCTCGAACACTGAAGCTTTCTTT
>TRBD1|TRBJ1-5|TRBV6-6|.
CASSGDRGSQPQHF
TGTGCCAGCAGCGGGGACAGGGGGAGTCAGCCCCAGCATTTT
>.|TRBJ1-1|TRBV28|.
CASSPTPGFMNTEAFF
TGTGCCAGCAGTCCTACCCCGGGGTTTATGAACACTGAAGCTTTCTTT
>TRBD1|TRBJ2-7|TRBV5-4|.
CASSRTGSGDEQYF
TGTGCCAGCAGCCGGACAGGGTCAGGGGACGAGCAGTACTTC
>.|TRBJ2-2|TRBV7-2|.
CASSSGLTGELFF
TGTGCCAGCAGCTCGGGTCTGACCGGGGAGCTGTTTTTT
>TRBD1|TRBJ2-7|TRBV6-5|.
CASSYSTGTGYEQYF
TGTGCCAGCAGTTACTCAACCGGGACAGGGTACGAGCAGTACTTC
>TRBD1|TRBJ1-5|TRBV6-1|.
CASTDRGVGNQPQHF
TGTGCCAGCACCGACAGGGGGGTAGGCAATCAGCCCCAGCATTTT
>TRBD1|TRBJ2-5|TRBV6-6|.
CASSYSWDRREETQYF
TGTGCCAGCAGTTACTCCTGGGACAGACGCGAAGAGACCCAGTACTTC
>.|TRBJ2-1|TRBV7-8|.
CASRGPLSNEQFF
TGTGCCAGCAGGGGCCCTCTTTCCAATGAGCAGTTCTTC
>.|TRBJ2-2|TRBV7-7|.
CASSPFPAGELFF
TGTGCTAGCAGCCCGTTTCCCGCCGGGGAGCTGTTTTTT
>.|TRBJ2-7|TRBV27|once
CASRYKWGDGLYEQYF
TGTGCCAGCAGGTATAAGTGGGGGGACGGACTCTACGAGCAGTACTTC
>TRBD2|TRBJ2-5|TRBV7-2|.
CASSLVSRGGETQYF
TGTGCCAGCAGCTTAGTATCTCGGGGGGGAGAGACCCAGTACTTC
>.|TRBJ1-2|TRBV6-6|few
CASTLRGGYTF
TGTGCCAGCACCCTGCGGGGTGGCTACACCTTC
>TRBD2|TRBJ2-2|TRBV5-1|.
CASSRVGLAGGRTGELFF
TGCGCCAGCAGCCGAGTCGGGCTAGCGGGGGGGCGTACCGGGGAGCTGTTTTTT
>TRBD2|TRBJ2-7|TRBV5-4|few
CASSFSGGPSYEQYF
TGTGCCAGCAGCTTTTCGGGGGGACCCTCCTACGAGCAGTACTTC
>TRBD1|TRBJ2-5|TRBV27|.
CASGFGTGETQYF
TGTGCCAGCGGCTTCGGGACAGGAGAGACCCAGTACTTC
>TRBD1|TRBJ1-2|TRBV7-2|.
CASSQGVNYGYTF
TGTGCCAGCAGCCAGGGGGTTAACTATGGCTACACCTTC
>.|TRBJ1-2|TRBV6-6|once
CASSHDRRNYGYTF
TGTGCCAGCAGTCACGACAGGAGGAACTATGGCTACACCTTC
>.|TRBJ1-2|TRBV28|.
CASSLIGEYYGYTF
TGTGCCAGCAGTTTAATTGGGGAGTATTATGGCTACACCTTC
>.|TRBJ2-2|TRBV7-3|.
CASSPSGQNTGELFF
TGTGCCAGCAGTCCCTCGGGTCAAAACACCGGGGAGCTGTTTTTT
>.|TRBJ2-7|TRBV5-4|few
CASSPRKGGINEQYF
TGTGCCAGCAGCCCGAGGAAGGGAGGTATCAACGAGCAGTACTTC
>TRBD1|TRBJ2-3|TRBV19|few
CASSIGGGQGATDTQYF
TGTGCCAGTAGTATAGGTGGCGGACAGGGGGCGACAGATACGCAGTATTTT
>.|TRBJ1-2|TRBV6-5|.
CASTREVNYGYTF
TGTGCCAGCACGAGGGAGGTAAACTATGGCTACACCTTC
>TRBD1|TRBJ2-2|TRBV5-8|.
CASSLVDRAYWNTGELFF
TGTGCCAGCAGCTTGGTGGACAGGGCGTACTGGAACACCGGGGAGCTGTTTTTT
>TRBD1|TRBJ1-2|TRBV14|.
CASSQAGTVYGYTF
TGTGCCAGCAGCCAAGCAGGGACAGTTTATGGCTACACCTTC
>TRBD1|TRBJ2-7|TRBV7-7|.
CASSFGTGTYEQYF
TGTGCCAGCAGCTTTGGGACAGGAACTTACGAGCAGTACTTC
>TRBD2|TRBJ2-7|TRBV5-1|.
CASSLVPLGGTYEQYF
TGCGCCAGCAGCTTGGTTCCCCTCGGGGGGACCTACGAGCAGTACTTC
>.|TRBJ2-6|TRBV7-3|.
CASSADRVQLSGANVLTF
TGTGCCAGCAGCGCCGACCGGGTCCAGCTCTCTGGGGCCAACGTCCTGACTTTC
>TRBD1|TRBJ1-1|TRBV9|.
CASSDSGTDYTEAFF
TGTGCCAGCAGCGATTCCGGGACAGACTACACTGAAGCTTTCTTT
>.|TRBJ1-2|TRBV7-9|few
CASSLTRDIWYGYTF
TGTGCCAGCAGCTTAACTCGTGACATTTGGTATGGCTACACCTTC
>.|TRBJ2-5|TRBV7-9|.
CASSLNGRETQYF
TGTGCCAGCAGCTTGAATGGTCGGGAGACCCAGTACTTC
>.|TRBJ2-4|TRBV6-6|few
CASSFGVGSLNIQYF
TGTGCCAGCAGTTTCGGGGTGGGATCCCTAAACATTCAGTACTTC
>.|TRBJ1-2|TRBV7-2|few
CASSLAGQGYGYTF
TGTGCCAGCAGCTTAGCTGGGCAGGGGTATGGCTACACCTTC
>.|TRBJ1-2|TRBV28|.
CASSLIGQLAKYGYTF
TGTGCCAGCAGTTTAATAGGACAGCTCGCTAAGTATGGCTACACCTTC
>TRBD1|TRBJ1-1|TRBV27|.
CASSSTGAEAFF
TGTGCCAGCAGTTCCACAGGGGCTGAAGCTTTCTTT
>TRBD1|TRBJ1-2|TRBV20-1|.
CSQQGAGGYTF
TGCAGTCAGCAGGGGGCGGGGGGCTACACCTTC
>TRBD2|TRBJ2-1|TRBV11-2|.
CASSERGVKFF
TGTGCCAGCAGCGAGCGGGGGGTTAAGTTCTTC
>TRBD1|TRBJ1-2|TRBV27|few
CASSRSVGQGILLDSGYTF
TGTGCCAGCAGCCGCTCAGTGGGACAGGGGATACTTCTGGACTCCGGCTACACCTTC
>.|TRBJ2-3|TRBV9|.
CASSAWTEDTDTQYF
TGTGCCAGCAGCGCCTGGACAGAAGACACAGATACGCAGTATTTT
>TRBD2|TRBJ2-1|TRBV2|.
CASRGGAGGRWDEQFF
TGTGCCAGCAGAGGCGGCGCGGGGGGCCGTTGGGATGAGCAGTTCTTC
>.|TRBJ2-6|TRBV2|.
CASAGLRSGANGLTF
TGTGCCAGTGCGGGACTTCGGTCTGGGGCCAACGGCCTGACTTTC
>.|TRBJ1-6|TRBV6-5|.
CASTLNRARDSPLHF
TGTGCCAGCACTCTAAACAGGGCGAGGGATTCACCCCTCCACTTT
>TRBD2|TRBJ2-3|TRBV5-1|.
CASSHSGTSGGAGARDTQYF
TGCGCCAGCAGCCACTCCGGGACTAGCGGGGGGGCAGGAGCTCGAGATACGCAGTATTTT
>TRBD1|TRBJ2-2|TRBV6-5|.
CASSYSRGPGELFF
TGTGCCAGCAGTTACTCCAGGGGGCCCGGGGAGCTGTTTTTT
>.|TRBJ1-5|TRBV6-5|.
CASSPGGGYQPQHF
TGTGCCAGCAGCCCTGGGGGGGGCTATCAGCCCCAGCATTTT
>TRBD1|TRBJ2-2|TRBV18|.
CASSPAGQGYTGELFF
TGTGCCAGCTCACCAGCGGGACAGGGCTACACCGGGGAGCTGTTTTTT
>TRBD1|TRBJ1-2|TRBV5-1|.
CASSSGTGGVGYTF
TGCGCCAGCAGCTCCGGGACAGGGGGCGTGGGCTACACCTTC
>TRBD2|TRBJ2-1|TRBV6-1|.
CASSGEYSLSEQFF
TGTGCCAGTAGCGGGGAATACAGTTTAAGTGAGCAGTTCTTC
>.|TRBJ1-5|TRBV19|.
CASSPGETGNQPQHF
TGTGCCAGTAGTCCAGGGGAAACTGGCAATCAGCCCCAGCATTTT